The text below deals with one T cell receptor beta chain. No antigen is known for it. Method: immunoSEQ multiplex PCR; TCRdb's copy keeps in-frame clones and lacks some. The table shows 150,000 or so clones, with over 70% occurring only once. In germline, CDR1 is MNHNS, CDR2 SASEGT. V lost 3 bases, J lost 5 bases, and 13 bases lay in between. The CDR3 runs 14 residues. This entry belongs to a study of T cell responses to AZD1222 COVID-19 vaccine. Study-wide points: The study sampled repertoires only after the peak T cell response. Baseline seropositivity characterized only a handful of AZD1222 recipients.

This TCR derives from an adult who received the AZD1222 COVID-19 vaccine. This chain joins TRBV6-1 and TRBJ1-2, with D possibly TRBD1 on 5 matching bases. Sequencing used peripheral blood, obtained 28 days after the second AZD1222 dose. The CDR3 DNA sequence: TGTGCCAGCAGTGAGGCCGGGACGGTTTATGGCTACACCTTC. Translated: CASSEAGTVYGYTF.